Shown below are 11 T cell receptor beta chains from a single sample sequenced in a study of metastatic and nonmetastatic thyroid tumors. Thyroid surgery had not been preceded by any treatment in any patient. TCRdb reprocessed the PCR reads using MiXCR. The table shows tens of thousands of clones, with more than 15% occurring only once. Input material: blood. The receptors stem from a female donor with papillary thyroid cancer or a benign thyroid nodule (not recorded which). Some clones in this sample may be carry-over from other donors' samples.

This clone occurred many times. This chain uses TRBV6-6 with TRBJ2-2; 7 nucleotides agree with TRBD2. The germline V gene has CDR1 MNHNY and CDR2 SVGAGI (reference sequence). Trimming removed 0 bases from V and 4 bases from J; junction bases left unmatched: 5. The CDR3 length is 16 residues. CDR3 residues: CASSYSGGSGTGELFF. CDR3 nucleotides: TGTGCCAGCAGTTACTCGGGAGGGTCTGGCACCGGGGAGCTGTTTTTT.

As to this clone: Possible read error: a much larger clone is one base away. The chain couples TRBV19 to TRBJ1-5; a possible D gene is TRBD1 (5 bases). Germline CDR1 reads LNHDA; CDR2 reads SQIVND (reference sequence). The germline V and J ends were trimmed by 4 bases and 3 bases, with 16 bases remaining between them. This CDR3 has 16 residues. CDR3 in amino acids: CASSTLMGGINQPQHF. In DNA, the CDR3 is TGTGCCAGTAGTACGCTTATGGGGGGAATCAATCAGCCCCAGCATTTT.

The V and J genes are TRBV6-2 or TRBV6-3 and TRBJ1-3; D not certain. Looked up from germline, CDR1 is MNHEY and CDR2 is SVGEGT. The CDR3 extends over 15 amino acids. The ends were cut back, 0 bases at V and 4 bases at J, with 10 bases in the middle. CDR3 sequence (DNA): TGTGCCAGCAGTTACTCGAGGAGGTCCGGAAACACCATATATTTT. Encoded protein: CASSYSRRSGNTIYF.

This clone counts as medium-sized (0.01 to 0.1%). The chain carries TRBV20-1 and TRBJ2-1; D is unclear. With 3 bases removed from V and 5 bases from J, the gap between germline ends came to 14 bases. Germline assignment: CDR1 DFQATT and CDR2 SNEGSKA (reference sequence). CDR3 size: 14 residues. Written as DNA, the CDR3 is TGCAGTGCTAGTGCTAGAATGGGTCACAATGAGCAGTTCTTC. Amino acid sequence: CSASARMGHNEQFF.

This sequence joins TRBV20-1 and TRBJ2-5; 7 bases map to TRBD2. From germline, CDR1 is DFQATT and CDR2 SNEGSKA (reference sequence). This CDR3 has 13 amino acids. The J segment lost 2 bases and the V segment lost 8 bases, leaving 8 bases of the junction unmatched. CDR3 sequence: CSSERAGQETQYF. CDR3 in DNA: TGCAGTTCCGAGAGAGCGGGGCAAGAGACCCAGTACTTC.

The chain carries TRBV5-1 and TRBJ2-5; TRBD1 matches at 9 bases. CDR1 is SGHRS and CDR2 is YFSETQ in the germline V gene. This CDR3 is 16 amino acids long. Trimming at V came to 4 bases and at J to 5 bases, leaving 12 bases not matched to a gene. Here the CDR3 DNA reads TGCGCCAGCAGCCCAGGGACAGGGTCCCAGGTGGAGACCCAGTACTTC. Encoded protein: CASSPGTGSQVETQYF.

This clone was counted many times. The rearrangement uses TRBV11-1 and TRBJ2-3, with TRBD2 identical over 7 bases. The germline gives CDR1 SGHAT, CDR2 FQDESV (reference sequence). The CDR3 has 15 amino acids. Germline trimming cut 6 bases from V and 1 base from J; bases unmatched to any gene: 7. The CDR3 spells CASSFRAGRTDTQYF. The CDR3 region has the DNA TGTGCCAGCAGTTTTAGAGCGGGACGCACAGATACGCAGTATTTT.

This clone occurred many times. The rearrangement uses TRBV5-1 and TRBJ2-3; 9 positions match TRBD1. Trimming at V came to 4 bases and at J to 3 bases, leaving 9 bases not matched to a gene. In germline, CDR1 is SGHRS, CDR2 YFSETQ. The CDR3 runs 16 residues. CDR3 bases: TGCGCCAGCAGCAGGACAGGGGACCCAACTACAGATACGCAGTATTTT. Its protein product is CASSRTGDPTTDTQYF.

This clone was seen repeatedly, ten times or more. This rearrangement joins TRBV6-1 to TRBJ1-2; the D is unclear. Germline lookup yields CDR1 MNHNS and CDR2 SASEGT. V gave up 6 bases and J gave up 4 bases, with 12 bases separating them. The CDR3 runs 13 residues. CDR3 DNA: TGTGCCAGCAGATCCTGGAAGTCCTATGGCTACACCTTC. It yields the protein CASRSWKSYGYTF.

This clone occurred many times. This could be a read error, since a much larger clone is one nucleotide away. The chain has TRBV6-1 and TRBJ2-4; D is perhaps TRBD1 or TRBD2 (5 bases each). V was pared by 3 bases and J by 6 bases, with 15 bases between. Germline CDR1 and CDR2: MNHNS and SASEGT. The CDR3 has 15 residues. This CDR3 reads CASSDARVGGNIQYF. CDR3 coding DNA: TGTGCCAGCAGTGACGCGCGGGTTGGGGGAAACATTCAGTACTTC.

This clone is medium-sized (0.01 to 0.1%) in the sample. The chain employs TRBV28 and TRBJ1-5; no reliable D call. The CDR3 contains 15 residues. Looked up from germline, CDR1 is MDHEN and CDR2 is SYDVKM. V lost 3 bases to trimming and J lost 3 bases, with 12 bases between them. CDR3 nucleotide sequence: TGTGCCAGCAGTTTGGCAGGACCTTCCAATCAGCCCCAGCATTTT. Protein sequence: CASSLAGPSNQPQHF. Filled out from reference TRBV28 and TRBJ1-5, the complete variable domain reads DVKVTQSSRYLVKRTGEKVFLECVQDMDHENMFWYRQDPGLGLRLIYFSYDVKMKEKGDIPEGYSVSREKKERFSLILESASTNQTSMYLCASSLAGPSNQPQHFGDGTRLSIL.